This T cell receptor beta chain was documented in a study of blood T cell repertoires in COVID-19. Using immunoSEQ multiplex PCR, the repertoire was profiled, and TCRdb retains in-frame clones only, with some absent. This table holds about 200,000 clones, about 88% found once. This sequence was found in a woman aged 30 to 39 who had been exposed to COVID-19. The sample comprised PBMCs or T cells enriched from blood (not recorded which).

CDR3 nucleotides: TGTGCCAGCAGTGGGACAGGGACTTATGGCGGCTACACCTTC. Translation gives CASSGTGTYGGYTF. The chain combines TRBV25-1 with TRBJ1-2; 8 nucleotides match TRBD1. The CDR3 length is 14 residues. The V gene's germline CDR1 is MGHDK and CDR2 SYGVNS. Trimming cost V 4 bases and J 8 bases; bases outside gene matches: 9.